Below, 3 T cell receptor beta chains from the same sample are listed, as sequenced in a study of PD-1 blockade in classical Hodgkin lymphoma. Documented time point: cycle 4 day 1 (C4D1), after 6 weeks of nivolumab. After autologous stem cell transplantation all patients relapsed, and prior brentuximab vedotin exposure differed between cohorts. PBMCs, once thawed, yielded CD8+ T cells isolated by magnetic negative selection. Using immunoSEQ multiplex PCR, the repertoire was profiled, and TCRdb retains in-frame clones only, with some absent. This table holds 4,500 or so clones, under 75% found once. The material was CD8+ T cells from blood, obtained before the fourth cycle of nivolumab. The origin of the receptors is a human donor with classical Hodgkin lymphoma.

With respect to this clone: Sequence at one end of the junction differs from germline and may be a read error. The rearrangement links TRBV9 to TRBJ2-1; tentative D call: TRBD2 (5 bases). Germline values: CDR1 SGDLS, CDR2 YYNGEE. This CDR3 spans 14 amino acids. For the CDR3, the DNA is TGTGCCAGCAGCGTAGTGGACTCCCACAATGAGCAGTTCTTC. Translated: CASSVVDSHNEQFF.

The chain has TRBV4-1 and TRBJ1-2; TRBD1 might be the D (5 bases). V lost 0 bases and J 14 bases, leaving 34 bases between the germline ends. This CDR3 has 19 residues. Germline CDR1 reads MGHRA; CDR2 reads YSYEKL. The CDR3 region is CASSQDRKLAGGRVFVLTF. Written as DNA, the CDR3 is TGCGCCAGCAGCCAAGATCGGAAGCTTGCGGGGGGTCGGGTATTTGTTTTGACCTTC.

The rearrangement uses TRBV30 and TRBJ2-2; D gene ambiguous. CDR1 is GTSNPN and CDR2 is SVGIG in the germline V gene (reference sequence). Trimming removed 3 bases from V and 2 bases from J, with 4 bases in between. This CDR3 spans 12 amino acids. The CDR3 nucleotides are TGTGCCTGGAGCGGAAACACCGGGGAGCTGTTTTTT. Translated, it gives CAWSGNTGELFF. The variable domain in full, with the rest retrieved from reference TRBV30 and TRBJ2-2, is SQTIHQWPATLVQPVGSPLSLECTVEGTSNPNLYWYRQAAGRGLQLLFYSVGIGQISSEVPQNLSASRPQDRQFILSSKKLLLSDSGFYLCAWSGNTGELFFGEGSRLTVL.